One sample yielded the 28 T cell receptor beta chains listed below, sequenced in a study of T-cell reconstitution after alpha-beta-depleted transplantation in children. Unique molecular identifiers were incorporated into the prepared TCRbeta library. Each CDR3 protein is one row after TCRdb ran MiXCR on the PCR reads. There are roughly 76,000 distinct CDR3 sequences in the sample; around 9.9% occur only once, and over 10% lies in the top ten. The material was PBMCs, obtained before TCRalphabeta/CD19-depleted stem cell transplant. The source of these receptors is a boy between 5 and 17 years old with acute myeloid leukemia, due to receive a stem cell transplant.

There are many counts of this clonotype. The genes are TRBV7-9 and TRBJ2-2; the D is unclear. This CDR3 is built from 16 residues. Per germline, CDR1 SEHNR and CDR2 FQNEAQ (reference sequence). V dropped 3 bases and J dropped 0 bases, with 11 bases sitting between them. CDR3 DNA sequence: TGTGCCAGCAGCTTGAATCGGGCCACGAACACCGGGGAGCTGTTTTTT. Encoded protein: CASSLNRATNTGELFF.

This clonotype showed up many times. The gene calls are TRBV6-5 and TRBJ1-6; 7 nucleotides match TRBD1. Germline values: CDR1 MNHEY, CDR2 SVGAGI. The CDR3 extends over 17 amino acids. J gave up 9 bases and V 4 bases, and 15 bases lay outside the gene matches. This CDR3 is CASSSGQPLGGGSPLHF. The CDR3 DNA reads TGTGCCAGCAGTTCGGGACAGCCTCTCGGAGGTGGTTCACCCCTCCACTTT.

This chain uses TRBV30 with TRBJ2-6, with D unresolved. There are 13 residues in the CDR3. V lost 5 bases and J lost 0, with 5 bases in between. The germline gives CDR1 GTSNPN, CDR2 SVGIG (reference sequence). Here the CDR3 DNA reads TGTGCCTGGGAGGACTCTGGGGCCAACGTCCTGACTTTC. The encoded protein is CAWEDSGANVLTF.

The table lists this clonotype with many counts. The chain combines TRBV7-8 with TRBJ2-5; 7 nucleotides match TRBD2. The junction had 10 bases not matched to a gene; V was cut back by 5 bases and J by 1 base. CDR3 size: 16 residues. Germline CDR1 and CDR2: SGHVS and FQNEAQ. The CDR3 sequence: CASSPPWTRAQETQYF. The CDR3 DNA reads TGTGCCAGCAGCCCGCCCTGGACTAGAGCCCAAGAGACCCAGTACTTC.

This clonotype was picked up many times. The chain employs TRBV4-1 and TRBJ1-2; the match to TRBD1 covers 8 bases. The CDR3 runs 13 residues. J was trimmed by 8 bases and V by 3 bases; bases with no gene match: 5. The germline V gene has CDR1 MGHRA and CDR2 YSYEKL. CDR3 sequence reads: CASSHGQGNGYTF. Here the CDR3 DNA reads TGCGCCAGCAGCCATGGACAGGGAAACGGCTACACCTTC.

This clonotype has ten or more counts. The chain is built from TRBV3-1 and TRBJ2-7; D may be TRBD1 (6 bases). V was cut by 3 bases and J by 4 bases, with 13 bases left in between. Germline assignment: CDR1 LGHDT and CDR2 YNNKEL (reference sequence). This CDR3 comprises 14 residues. The CDR3 loop is CASSHGTFYYEQYV. The CDR3 region has the DNA TGTGCCAGCAGCCACGGGACATTTTATTACGAGCAGTACGTC.

This clonotype was found many times. The gene calls are TRBV20-1 and TRBJ2-1; no clear D gene. This CDR3 is 13 amino acids long. V was clipped by 4 bases and J by 0 bases, with 7 bases between them. CDR1 DFQATT and CDR2 SNEGSKA come from the germline V gene (reference sequence). In DNA, the CDR3 is TGCAGTGCTACTGTAATCTCCTACAATGAGCAGTTCTTC. Its translation: CSATVISYNEQFF.

The CDR3 is CATGLFPLPRTDTQYF. As DNA, the CDR3 is TGTGCCACCGGTCTCTTTCCCCTCCCGCGCACAGATACGCAGTATTTT. The chain couples TRBV7-8 to TRBJ2-3; no definite D call. The V gene lost 10 bases and the J gene lost 1 base, with 21 bases spanning the gap. This CDR3 is 16 amino acids long. Germline lookup yields CDR1 SGHVS and CDR2 FQNEAQ.

Ten or more counts support this clonotype. The gene calls are TRBV15 and TRBJ2-3; no definite D call. CDR3 length: 12 amino acids. Trimming removed 1 base at V and 4 bases at J, with 3 bases between. Germline V lookup: CDR1 LNHNV, CDR2 YYDKDF (reference sequence). The CDR3 sequence is CATSRGPDTQYF. CDR3 sequence (DNA): TGTGCCACCAGCAGAGGGCCAGATACGCAGTATTTT.

Many counts were recorded for this clonotype. The genes are TRBV12-3 or TRBV12-4 and TRBJ2-7; 11 bases are a match to TRBD2. After removal of 5 bases from V and 0 bases from J, the junction contained 3 bases not matched to a gene. CDR3 size: 15 residues. The CDR3 is CASSGTSGASYEQYF. In DNA, the CDR3 is TGTGCCAGCAGTGGGACTAGCGGCGCCTCCTACGAGCAGTACTTC.

This clonotype was seen many times. The rearrangement links TRBV15 to TRBJ2-7; TRBD2 matches 9 bases. Germline loops: CDR1 LNHNV, CDR2 YYDKDF (reference sequence). J gave up 7 bases and V 8 bases, and 12 bases lay outside the gene matches. The CDR3 sequence is 14 residues long. The CDR3 protein is CATAWAGGPKEQYF. CDR3 DNA: TGTGCCACCGCTTGGGCGGGAGGGCCGAAAGAGCAGTACTTC.

Regarding this clonotype: Given a much more abundant clone one base away, this may be a read error. The rearrangement joins TRBV28 to TRBJ2-2; the match to TRBD1 covers 8 bases. Trimming took 3 bases from V and 7 from J; bases not matched to a gene: 10. In germline, CDR1 is MDHEN, CDR2 SYDVKM. This CDR3 contains 16 residues. CDR3 protein: CASSFIAGGAGGELFF. CDR3 nucleotide sequence: TGTGCCAGCAGTTTTATCGCAGGGGGCGCGGGCGGGGAGCTGTTTTTT.

This clonotype was counted at least ten times. J is TRBJ2-1 and V is TRBV7-9; no reliable D call. Germline V gene data show CDR1 as SEHNR and CDR2 as FQNEAQ (reference sequence). CDR3 length: 14 residues. Deletions cut 2 bases from V and 0 bases from J, with 5 bases between. As DNA, the CDR3 is TGTGCCAGCAGCTTATGGCTCTCCTACAATGAGCAGTTCTTC. Protein product: CASSLWLSYNEQFF.

This clonotype was counted at least ten times. The chain couples TRBV28 to TRBJ1-5, with D unresolved. With 2 bases removed from V and 6 bases from J, the gap between germline ends came to 11 bases. CDR3 length: 14 residues. Germline V gives CDR1 MDHEN, CDR2 SYDVKM. The CDR3 sequence: CASSLSPGIQPQHF. The CDR3 DNA reads TGTGCCAGCAGTTTAAGTCCGGGAATTCAGCCCCAGCATTTT.

This clonotype appeared many times. The chain recombines TRBV18 with TRBJ2-7; no clear D. CDR3 length: 15 amino acids. The V and J ends lost 0 bases and 7 bases respectively, with 16 bases between them. In germline, CDR1 is KGHSH, CDR2 LQKENI. The CDR3 DNA reads TGTGCCAGCTCACCACCCCTTATCCTCTCGAGGGAGCAGTACTTC. The encoded protein is CASSPPLILSREQYF.

This clonotype has ten or more counts. The chain recombines TRBV6-5 with TRBJ1-5; no firm D call. Per germline, CDR1 MNHEY and CDR2 SVGAGI. The CDR3 runs to 15 residues. Trimming cost V 1 base and J 1 base, with 8 bases left between them. CDR3 nucleotide sequence: TGTGCCAGCAGTTACTTTCTTCACAGCAATCAGCCCCAGCATTTT. This codes for CASSYFLHSNQPQHF.

Details on this clonotype: This clone may be a read error of a much larger clone one base away. V gene TRBV3-1 combines with J gene TRBJ1-5, with a tentative D call TRBD1 (5 bases). In germline, CDR1 is LGHDT, CDR2 YNNKEL (reference sequence). V shed 0 bases and J shed 7 bases, with 22 bases lying between them. This CDR3 is 18 amino acids long. This CDR3 is CASSQDSVMAGLEQPQHF. The CDR3 DNA is TGTGCCAGCAGCCAAGATTCCGTTATGGCAGGGCTGGAGCAGCCCCAGCATTTT.

This clonotype was counted at least ten times. This sequence joins TRBV12-3 or TRBV12-4 and TRBJ2-7, with 7 positions matching TRBD2. J gave up 4 bases and V 3 bases, and 12 bases lay outside the gene matches. The length of the CDR3 is 16 residues. CDR3 loop: CASSFSAGGRGYEQYF. CDR3 sequence (DNA): TGTGCCAGCAGTTTTTCCGCTGGCGGGAGAGGGTACGAGCAGTACTTC.

At least ten counts were recorded for this clonotype. The chain joins TRBV7-2 to TRBJ2-3, with a possible D match to TRBD2 (6 bases). The V end lost 6 bases, the J end lost 0 bases, and 10 bases lay between the germline ends. CDR3 size: 14 residues. The V gene's germline CDR1 is SGHTA and CDR2 FQGNSA. This CDR3 is CASRPGTSTDTQYF. The CDR3 DNA sequence: TGTGCCAGCAGACCCGGGACTAGCACAGATACGCAGTATTTT. Looking up the rest from reference TRBV7-2 and TRBJ2-3 gives the full variable domain: GAGVSQSPSNKVTEKGKDVELRCDPISGHTALYWYRQSLGQGLEFLIYFQGNSAPDKSGLPSDRFSAERTGGSVSTLTIQRTQQEDSAVYLCASRPGTSTDTQYFGPGTRLTVL.

This clonotype was seen many times. CDR3 sequence: CSAGSESSYNEQFF. CDR3 nucleotide sequence: TGCAGTGCCGGGTCGGAGAGCTCCTACAATGAGCAGTTCTTC. The chain links TRBV20-1 to TRBJ2-1, with unresolved D. Germline V gene data show CDR1 as DFQATT and CDR2 as SNEGSKA (reference sequence). CDR3 size: 14 residues. The ends were cut back, 6 bases at V and 0 bases at J, with 12 bases in the middle.

This clonotype was detected ten times or more. The chain is built from TRBV5-1 and TRBJ2-1, with D unclear. The ends were cut back, 4 bases at V and 0 bases at J, with 20 bases in the middle. CDR1 is SGHRS, CDR2 YFSETQ, per germline. The CDR3 covers 18 residues. The DNA of the CDR3 is TGCGCCAGCAGCATTAATCCCTCTCGCGCCATCTCCTACAATGAGCAGTTCTTC. Translated: CASSINPSRAISYNEQFF.

The sample holds a few counts of this clonotype. The CDR3 DNA reads as TGTGCCAGCAATCGCTACAATGAGCAGTTCTTC. Translated, it gives CASNRYNEQFF. J is TRBJ2-1 and V is TRBV7-9, with no clear D. Germline lookup yields CDR1 SEHNR and CDR2 FQNEAQ (reference sequence). This CDR3 is 11 amino acids long. The V end was cut by 7 bases, the J end by 3 bases, with 4 bases between.

This clonotype was counted between two and nine times. V usage is TRBV6-2 or TRBV6-3 and J usage is TRBJ2-4; 8 nucleotides align to TRBD2. CDR1 and CDR2 (germline): MNHEY, SVGEGT. V dropped 7 bases and J dropped 2; count of bases not matched to a gene: 16. This CDR3 is built from 18 residues. DNA of the CDR3: TGTGCCAGCACCGAAAGGCTGGGGGCGGGAGGTACCAAAAACATTCAGTACTTC. Translated: CASTERLGAGGTKNIQYF.

The chain uses TRBV6-5 and TRBJ2-1, with D unclear. V was pared by 0 bases and J by 10 bases, with 19 bases between. The CDR3 is 16 amino acids. CDR1 is MNHEY and CDR2 is SVGAGI in the germline V gene. Written as DNA, the CDR3 is TGTGCCAGCAGTTACTCCCAGCTATCCAATCCCCCCGAGCAGTTCTTC. This translates into CASSYSQLSNPPEQFF.

This clonotype was seen a few times. This chain links TRBV20-1 with TRBJ2-3; D may be TRBD1 or TRBD2 (5 bases each). V was cut by 7 bases and J by 4 bases, with 12 bases left in between. This CDR3 has 12 amino acids. CDR1 DFQATT and CDR2 SNEGSKA come from the germline V gene (reference sequence). The CDR3 loop is CSVREGSDTQYF. The CDR3 DNA sequence: TGCAGTGTCAGAGAGGGGTCAGATACGCAGTATTTT.

There are many counts of this clonotype. The chain links TRBV9 to TRBJ1-2; 7 nucleotides agree with TRBD1. CDR3 size: 15 residues. The germline V gene has CDR1 SGDLS and CDR2 YYNGEE. The J segment lost 4 bases and the V segment lost 4 bases, leaving 10 bases of the junction unmatched. CDR3: CASSTSGTAGYGYTF. Here the CDR3 DNA reads TGTGCCAGCAGCACATCCGGGACAGCGGGCTATGGCTACACCTTC. The full variable domain, its missing parts supplied by reference TRBV9 and TRBJ1-2, is DSGVTQTPKHLITATGQRVTLRCSPRSGDLSVYWYQQSLDQGLQFLIQYYNGEERAKGNILERFSAQQFPDLHSELNLSSLELGDSALYFCASSTSGTAGYGYTFGSGTRLTVV.

This clonotype was recorded at least ten times. The V gene is TRBV6-5, the J gene TRBJ2-1, with D unresolved. Per germline, CDR1 MNHEY and CDR2 SVGAGI. Trimming left V 0 bases short and J 5 bases short, with 8 bases between. The CDR3 consists of 14 residues. CDR3 residues: CASSYSATHNEQFF. CDR3 DNA: TGTGCCAGCAGTTACTCGGCTACACACAATGAGCAGTTCTTC.

This clonotype was recorded at least ten times. The rearrangement uses TRBV20-1 and TRBJ1-5; D uncertain. The CDR3 has 12 residues. Germline CDR1 is DFQATT and CDR2 is SNEGSKA (reference sequence). V was cut by 1 base and J by 6 bases, with 7 bases left in between. As DNA, the CDR3 is TGCAGTGCTAGAGGGGGAGTTCAGCCCCAGCATTTT. Protein product: CSARGGVQPQHF.